This record concerns one T cell receptor beta chain sequence. Seattle enrolled patients during active infection and tracked them longitudinally. The data were obtained in a study of blood T cell repertoires in COVID-19. Study-wide context: COVID-19 samples, acute and convalescent, were from the United States, Italy and Spain. The cDNA or gDNA used as material had been derived from T cells, B-cell-depleted T cells, or PBMCs.

Authors' processing steps: Cell counts per sample came from amplifying reference gene primers. Assay used: immunoSEQ multiplex PCR; TCRdb lists only in-frame clones, some missing. V and J calls and clone size are given by that table; D and trimming were obtained from the DNA. The sample has under 200,000 clones, roughly 84% seen once. Sequencing was performed on peripheral blood. The clonotype was recovered from a woman aged 70-85 years with COVID-19, enrolled during active disease.

CDR3 DNA sequence: TGTGCCAGCAGTTTAAGGTTTACGGGCTATGGCTACACCTTC. Translated, it gives CASSLRFTGYGYTF. The chain uses TRBV27 and TRBJ1-2; D not resolved. Germline CDR1 and CDR2: MNHEY and SMNVEV (reference sequence). The V and J ends lost 2 bases and 4 bases respectively, with 11 bases between them. This CDR3 is built from 14 residues.